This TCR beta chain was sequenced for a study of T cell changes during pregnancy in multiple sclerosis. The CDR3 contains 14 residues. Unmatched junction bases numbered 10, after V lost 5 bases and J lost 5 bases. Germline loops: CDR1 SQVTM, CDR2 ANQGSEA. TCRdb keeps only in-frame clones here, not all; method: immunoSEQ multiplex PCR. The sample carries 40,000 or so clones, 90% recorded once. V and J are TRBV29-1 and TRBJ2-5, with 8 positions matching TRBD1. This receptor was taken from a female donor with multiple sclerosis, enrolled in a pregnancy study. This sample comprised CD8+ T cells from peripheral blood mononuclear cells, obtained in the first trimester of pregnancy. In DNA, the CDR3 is TGCAGCGTTACCCAACAGGGGGTTGGGGAGACCCAGTACTTC. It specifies CSVTQQGVGETQYF.